Listed below are T cell receptor beta chains from one sample, sequenced in a study of shared clonotypes between healthy human individuals. Clones were read by immunoSEQ multiplex PCR, and TCRdb kept only the in-frame ones, dropping some. The sample lists 2 million to 2.5 million clones; approximately 95% were seen once. The specimen sequenced was naive CD4+ T cells sorted from blood. These receptors came from a man aged 18 to 30 in good health. CDR3s include the opening cysteine and the closing phenylalanine or tryptophan. Fields, in order: V gene, J gene, clone size, D gene, CDR3 DNA, CDR3 protein. The D gene is left open where the match is weak. Clone size is stated in some rows and not others, as once, few, many or a class when expanded.

TRBV21-1	TRBJ2-2	.	.	TGTGCCAGCAGCAAAGCGCGCTGTATACAGCCGAGGGGGCTGTTTTTT	CASSKARCIQPRGLFF
TRBV9	TRBJ2-5	once	.	TGTGCCAGCAGCGTAGGCGACGTAGGTGGGACCCAGTACTTC	CASSVGDVGGTQYF
TRBV27	TRBJ1-6	.	TRBD1	TGTGCCAGCAGCCTCAGGGGGGCGGGAATAAATAATTCACCCCTCCACTTT	CASSLRGAGINNSPLHF
TRBV5-1	TRBJ1-4	once	.	TGCGCCAGCAGCCCGGGACGGATTAATGAAAAACTGTTTTTT	CASSPGRINEKLFF
TRBV5-6	TRBJ2-5	.	.	TGTGCCAGCAGCTGGATATCCGGGGCCCAAGAGACCCAGTACTTC	CASSWISGAQETQYF
TRBV5-1	TRBJ1-4	few	.	TGCGCCAGCAGCTTGGGACAGTTGAATGAAAAACTGTTTTTT	CASSLGQLNEKLFF
TRBV4-3	TRBJ2-3	.	TRBD2	TGCGCCAGCAGCCAAGACCTGACTAGCGGAATTAGCACAGATACGCAGTATTTT	CASSQDLTSGISTDTQYF
TRBV6-5	TRBJ2-7	.	TRBD1	TGTGCCAGCAGTGATACAGGGGGCGGCTACGAGCAGTACTTC	CASSDTGGGYEQYF
TRBV14	TRBJ2-3	.	TRBD1	TGTGCCAGCAGCCCGCGACAGGGGGCAGATACGCAGTATTTT	CASSPRQGADTQYF
TRBV2	TRBJ1-6	few	.	TGTGCCAGCAGTGAGCAGGGAGGCAATTCACCCCTCCACTTT	CASSEQGGNSPLHF
TRBV7-8	TRBJ2-7	.	.	TGTGCCAGCAGCTTAAGGTGGCAGGACTACGAGCAGTACTTC	CASSLRWQDYEQYF
TRBV5-4	TRBJ2-2	.	TRBD2	TGTGCCAGCGCACCGGGGGGGAACGCCGGGGAGCTGTTTTTT	CASAPGGNAGELFF
TRBV4-1	TRBJ2-3	.	.	TGCGCCAGCAGCCAAGTTGGGCTAATCACAGATACGCAGTATTTT	CASSQVGLITDTQYF
TRBV28	TRBJ2-7	.	TRBD2	TGTGCCAGCAGTTCCCCTAGCGGGGGGGCCCTCGAGCAGTACTTC	CASSSPSGGALEQYF
TRBV5-4	TRBJ2-3	.	TRBD1	TGTGCCAGCAGCTCCGGGACAGCCCAGGGTGCGCAGTATTTT	CASSSGTAQGAQYF
TRBV30	TRBJ2-7	once	TRBD2	TGTGCCTGGACCCCGATAGCGGGGAGCCTCTACGAGCAGTACTTC	CAWTPIAGSLYEQYF
TRBV7-9	TRBJ2-7	.	.	TGTGCCAGCAGTCTTGGGCGGTACTACGAGCAGTACTTC	CASSLGRYYEQYF
TRBV9	TRBJ2-1	.	TRBD2	TGTGCCAGCAGCGTAGCGGGGCTAGCGGGTTTTAATGAGCAGTTCTTC	CASSVAGLAGFNEQFF
TRBV4-3	TRBJ2-4	.	TRBD1	TGCGCCAGCAGCCAAGATCTCGGGACAGTCATAAACATTCAGTACTTC	CASSQDLGTVINIQYF
TRBV5-1	TRBJ2-3	.	.	TGCGCCAGCAGTCGGACGGACAGCACAGATACGCAGTATTTT	CASSRTDSTDTQYF
TRBV5-1	TRBJ2-5	.	.	TGCGCCAGCAGCTTGGGGCGGTCCCAAGAGACCCAGTACTTC	CASSLGRSQETQYF
TRBV10-2	TRBJ2-1	.	.	TGCGCCAGCAGTGAGTCGGGGCCGAGCTCCTACAATGAGCAGTTCTTC	CASSESGPSSYNEQFF
TRBV10-3	TRBJ2-3	.	TRBD2	TGTGCCATCAGTGAGTGGGGGGAGGGTGCCGCTAGCACAGATACGCAGTATTTT	CAISEWGEGAASTDTQYF
TRBV28	TRBJ1-2	.	.	TGTGCCAGCAGTTTATTGGGGGATGGCTACACCTTC	CASSLLGDGYTF
TRBV28	TRBJ2-2	once	TRBD2	TGTGCCAGCAGTTTGCGGACTAGACAGAACACCGGGGAGCTGTTTTTT	CASSLRTRQNTGELFF
TRBV6-6	TRBJ2-3	.	TRBD2	TGTGCCTGCCAGACTAGCCCAGATACGCAGTATTTT	CACQTSPDTQYF
TRBV28	TRBJ2-1	.	.	TGTGCCAGCAGTCGGGCAGGGCAAGCCTATGAGCAGTTCTTC	CASSRAGQAYEQFF
TRBV5-1	TRBJ2-7	.	.	TGCGCCAGCAGCTTGGGGCAGTTGTCCGCCGAGCAGTACTTC	CASSLGQLSAEQYF
TRBV25-1	TRBJ2-7	once	.	TGTGCCAGCACGATGGGGGCCTACGAGCAGTACTTC	CASTMGAYEQYF
TRBV12-5	TRBJ1-1	.	.	TGTGCTAGTGGTTTAACCATGAACACTGAAGCTTTCTTT	CASGLTMNTEAFF
TRBV7-8	TRBJ2-7	once	.	TGTGCCAGCAGCTTATGGTCGGGGAGCACCTGCGAGCAGTACTTC	CASSLWSGSTCEQYF
TRBV5-1	TRBJ1-1	.	TRBD1	TGCGCCAGCAGCTTGCCGGAACAGGGGGCGGTGGGCACTGAAGCTTTCTTT	CASSLPEQGAVGTEAFF
TRBV30	TRBJ1-4	.	.	TGTGCCTGGAGTCAACAGTCAACTAATGAAAAACTGTTTTTT	CAWSQQSTNEKLFF